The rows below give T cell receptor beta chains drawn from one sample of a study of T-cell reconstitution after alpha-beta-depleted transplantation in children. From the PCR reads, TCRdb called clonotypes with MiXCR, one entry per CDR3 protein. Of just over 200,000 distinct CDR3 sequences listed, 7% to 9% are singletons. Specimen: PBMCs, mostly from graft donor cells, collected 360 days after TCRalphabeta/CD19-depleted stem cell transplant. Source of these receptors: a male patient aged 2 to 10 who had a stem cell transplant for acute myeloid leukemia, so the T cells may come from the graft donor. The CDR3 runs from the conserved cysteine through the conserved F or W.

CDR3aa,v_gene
CASSLGTSGNSYEQYF,TRBV5-1
CASSLAYLGFYSNQPQHF,TRBV5-1
CASSYWGPYPTDTQYF,TRBV12-3/TRBV12-4
CASSLLRNGYTF,TRBV28
CSAPLAESSYNEQFF,TRBV20-1
CASKGGALWYF,TRBV2
CASTRTRVVGRTDTQYF,TRBV2
CASSLAPTGSGYGYTF,TRBV7-9
CASSLSGRTYNEQFF,TRBV5-1
CASRRERGLIDEQFF,TRBV2
CASTRDRGRGYGYTF,TRBV6-5
CSSWDRGFGEQYF,TRBV29-1
CSGGRGYEQYF,TRBV29-1
CASSLSQGNQPQHF,TRBV12-3/TRBV12-4
CSARSETQYF,TRBV20-1
CASSLANTSRNSPLHF,TRBV7-9
CASSQRWGIGYGYTF,TRBV21-1
CSVGETGQPQHF,TRBV29-1